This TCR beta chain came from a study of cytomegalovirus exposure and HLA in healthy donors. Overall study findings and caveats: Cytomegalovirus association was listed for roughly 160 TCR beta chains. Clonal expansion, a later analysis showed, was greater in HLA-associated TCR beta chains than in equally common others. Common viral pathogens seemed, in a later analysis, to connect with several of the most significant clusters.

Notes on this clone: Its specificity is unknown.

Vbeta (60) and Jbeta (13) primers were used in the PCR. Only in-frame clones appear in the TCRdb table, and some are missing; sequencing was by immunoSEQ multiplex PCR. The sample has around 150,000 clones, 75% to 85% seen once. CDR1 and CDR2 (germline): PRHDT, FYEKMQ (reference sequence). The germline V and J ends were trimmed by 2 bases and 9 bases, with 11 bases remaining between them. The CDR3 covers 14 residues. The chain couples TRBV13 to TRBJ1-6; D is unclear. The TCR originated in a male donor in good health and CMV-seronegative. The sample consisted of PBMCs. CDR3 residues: CASSLKTEGSPLHF. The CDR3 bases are TGTGCCAGCAGCTTAAAAACAGAGGGTTCACCCCTCCACTTT.